This T cell receptor (beta chain) originates from a study of shared T cell receptors in the human thymus. This CDR3 region has 16 residues. Germline V CDR1 and CDR2: MGHRA, YSYEKL. Trimming removed 3 bases at V and 2 bases at J, with 13 bases between. Profiled with immunoSEQ multiplex PCR; TCRdb holds only in-frame clones, not every one. The sample lists more than 550,000 clones, approximately 83% seen once, with around 0.0099% in the top ten. The sample also formed part of further work on human thymus T cells. As reported in that work: Overlap was high between thymic repertoires from unrelated individuals, as reported in related research.

Sequenced: thymocytes. This TCR derives from a girl less than two years old with a congenital heart defect. The chain employs TRBV4-1 and TRBJ1-4; no definite D call. The CDR3 coding sequence is TGCGCCAGCAGCCACAGTGGAGGGTCTACTAATGAAAAACTGTTTTTT. Translation gives CASSHSGGSTNEKLFF.